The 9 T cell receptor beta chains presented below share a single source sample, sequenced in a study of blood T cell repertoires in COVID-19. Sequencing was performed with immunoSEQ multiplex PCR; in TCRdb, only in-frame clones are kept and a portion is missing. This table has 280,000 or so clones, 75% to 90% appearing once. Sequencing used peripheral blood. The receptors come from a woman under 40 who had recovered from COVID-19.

The CDR3 protein is CASSKQGAQETQYF. The CDR3 DNA reads TGTGCCAGCAGTAAACAGGGGGCTCAAGAGACCCAGTACTTC. The V and J genes are TRBV6-5 and TRBJ2-5; 9 bases are shared with TRBD1. From germline, CDR1 is MNHEY and CDR2 SVGAGI. With 5 bases clipped from V and 2 bases from J, the junction kept 3 bases outside the gene matches. This CDR3 spans 14 amino acids.

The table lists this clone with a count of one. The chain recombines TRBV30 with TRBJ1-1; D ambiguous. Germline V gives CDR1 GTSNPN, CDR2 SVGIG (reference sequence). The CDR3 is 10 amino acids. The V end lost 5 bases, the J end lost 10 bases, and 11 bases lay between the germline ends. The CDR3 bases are TGTGCCTGGTTTTTGGGGAGAGCTTTCTTT. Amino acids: CAWFLGRAFF.

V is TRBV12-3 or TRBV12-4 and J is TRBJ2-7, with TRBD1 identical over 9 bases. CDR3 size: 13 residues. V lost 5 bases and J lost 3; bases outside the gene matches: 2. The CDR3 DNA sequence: TGTGCCAGCAGTGCGGGACAGGGCTACGAGCAGTACTTC. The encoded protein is CASSAGQGYEQYF.

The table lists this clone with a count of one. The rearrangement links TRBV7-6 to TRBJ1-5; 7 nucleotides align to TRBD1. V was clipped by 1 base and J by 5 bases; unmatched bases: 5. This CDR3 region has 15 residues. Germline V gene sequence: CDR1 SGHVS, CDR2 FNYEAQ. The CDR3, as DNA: TGTGCCAGCAGCTTAGAGACAGGGATTTATCAGCCCCAGCATTTT. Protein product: CASSLETGIYQPQHF.

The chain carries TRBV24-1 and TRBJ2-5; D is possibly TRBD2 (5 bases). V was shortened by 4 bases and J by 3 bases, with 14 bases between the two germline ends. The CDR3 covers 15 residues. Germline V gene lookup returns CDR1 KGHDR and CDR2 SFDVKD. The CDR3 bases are TGTGCCACCAGTGAAAACCTAGCCGGTAAAGAGACCCAGTACTTC. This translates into CATSENLAGKETQYF.

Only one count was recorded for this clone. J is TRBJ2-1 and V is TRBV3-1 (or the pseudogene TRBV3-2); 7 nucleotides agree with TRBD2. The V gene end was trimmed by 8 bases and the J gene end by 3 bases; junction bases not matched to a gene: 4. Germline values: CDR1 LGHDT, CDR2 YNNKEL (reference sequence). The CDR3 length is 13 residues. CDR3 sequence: CASREARYNEQFF. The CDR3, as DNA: TGTGCCAGCCGGGAGGCTCGCTACAATGAGCAGTTCTTC.

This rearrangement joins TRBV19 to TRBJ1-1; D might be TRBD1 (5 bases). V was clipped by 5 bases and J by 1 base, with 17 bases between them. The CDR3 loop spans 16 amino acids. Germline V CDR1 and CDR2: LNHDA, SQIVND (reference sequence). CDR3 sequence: CASSYPGVRANTEAFF. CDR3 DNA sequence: TGTGCCAGTAGTTACCCGGGGGTAAGGGCGAACACTGAAGCTTTCTTT.

CDR3 protein: CASSRGGNEQYF. As DNA, the CDR3 is TGTGCCAGCTCCCGGGGAGGGAACGAGCAGTACTTC. V and J are TRBV18 and TRBJ2-7, with 7 bases identical to TRBD2. Per germline, CDR1 KGHSH and CDR2 LQKENI. Losses at the gene ends were 6 bases for V and 5 bases for J; bases not matched to a gene: 4. The CDR3 is made up of 12 amino acids. Looking up the rest from reference TRBV18 and TRBJ2-7 gives the full variable domain: NAGVMQNPRHLVRRRGQEARLRCSPMKGHSHVYWYRQLPEEGLKFMVYLQKENIIDESGMPKERFSAEFPKEGPSILRIQQVVRGDSAAYFCASSRGGNEQYFGPGTRLTVT.

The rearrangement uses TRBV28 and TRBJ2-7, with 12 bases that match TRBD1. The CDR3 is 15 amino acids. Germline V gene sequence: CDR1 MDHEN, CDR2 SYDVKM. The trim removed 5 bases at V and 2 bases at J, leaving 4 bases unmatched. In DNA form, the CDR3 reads TGTGCCAGCAGTCCCGGGACAGGGGGCACCTACGAGCAGTACTTC. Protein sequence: CASSPGTGGTYEQYF.